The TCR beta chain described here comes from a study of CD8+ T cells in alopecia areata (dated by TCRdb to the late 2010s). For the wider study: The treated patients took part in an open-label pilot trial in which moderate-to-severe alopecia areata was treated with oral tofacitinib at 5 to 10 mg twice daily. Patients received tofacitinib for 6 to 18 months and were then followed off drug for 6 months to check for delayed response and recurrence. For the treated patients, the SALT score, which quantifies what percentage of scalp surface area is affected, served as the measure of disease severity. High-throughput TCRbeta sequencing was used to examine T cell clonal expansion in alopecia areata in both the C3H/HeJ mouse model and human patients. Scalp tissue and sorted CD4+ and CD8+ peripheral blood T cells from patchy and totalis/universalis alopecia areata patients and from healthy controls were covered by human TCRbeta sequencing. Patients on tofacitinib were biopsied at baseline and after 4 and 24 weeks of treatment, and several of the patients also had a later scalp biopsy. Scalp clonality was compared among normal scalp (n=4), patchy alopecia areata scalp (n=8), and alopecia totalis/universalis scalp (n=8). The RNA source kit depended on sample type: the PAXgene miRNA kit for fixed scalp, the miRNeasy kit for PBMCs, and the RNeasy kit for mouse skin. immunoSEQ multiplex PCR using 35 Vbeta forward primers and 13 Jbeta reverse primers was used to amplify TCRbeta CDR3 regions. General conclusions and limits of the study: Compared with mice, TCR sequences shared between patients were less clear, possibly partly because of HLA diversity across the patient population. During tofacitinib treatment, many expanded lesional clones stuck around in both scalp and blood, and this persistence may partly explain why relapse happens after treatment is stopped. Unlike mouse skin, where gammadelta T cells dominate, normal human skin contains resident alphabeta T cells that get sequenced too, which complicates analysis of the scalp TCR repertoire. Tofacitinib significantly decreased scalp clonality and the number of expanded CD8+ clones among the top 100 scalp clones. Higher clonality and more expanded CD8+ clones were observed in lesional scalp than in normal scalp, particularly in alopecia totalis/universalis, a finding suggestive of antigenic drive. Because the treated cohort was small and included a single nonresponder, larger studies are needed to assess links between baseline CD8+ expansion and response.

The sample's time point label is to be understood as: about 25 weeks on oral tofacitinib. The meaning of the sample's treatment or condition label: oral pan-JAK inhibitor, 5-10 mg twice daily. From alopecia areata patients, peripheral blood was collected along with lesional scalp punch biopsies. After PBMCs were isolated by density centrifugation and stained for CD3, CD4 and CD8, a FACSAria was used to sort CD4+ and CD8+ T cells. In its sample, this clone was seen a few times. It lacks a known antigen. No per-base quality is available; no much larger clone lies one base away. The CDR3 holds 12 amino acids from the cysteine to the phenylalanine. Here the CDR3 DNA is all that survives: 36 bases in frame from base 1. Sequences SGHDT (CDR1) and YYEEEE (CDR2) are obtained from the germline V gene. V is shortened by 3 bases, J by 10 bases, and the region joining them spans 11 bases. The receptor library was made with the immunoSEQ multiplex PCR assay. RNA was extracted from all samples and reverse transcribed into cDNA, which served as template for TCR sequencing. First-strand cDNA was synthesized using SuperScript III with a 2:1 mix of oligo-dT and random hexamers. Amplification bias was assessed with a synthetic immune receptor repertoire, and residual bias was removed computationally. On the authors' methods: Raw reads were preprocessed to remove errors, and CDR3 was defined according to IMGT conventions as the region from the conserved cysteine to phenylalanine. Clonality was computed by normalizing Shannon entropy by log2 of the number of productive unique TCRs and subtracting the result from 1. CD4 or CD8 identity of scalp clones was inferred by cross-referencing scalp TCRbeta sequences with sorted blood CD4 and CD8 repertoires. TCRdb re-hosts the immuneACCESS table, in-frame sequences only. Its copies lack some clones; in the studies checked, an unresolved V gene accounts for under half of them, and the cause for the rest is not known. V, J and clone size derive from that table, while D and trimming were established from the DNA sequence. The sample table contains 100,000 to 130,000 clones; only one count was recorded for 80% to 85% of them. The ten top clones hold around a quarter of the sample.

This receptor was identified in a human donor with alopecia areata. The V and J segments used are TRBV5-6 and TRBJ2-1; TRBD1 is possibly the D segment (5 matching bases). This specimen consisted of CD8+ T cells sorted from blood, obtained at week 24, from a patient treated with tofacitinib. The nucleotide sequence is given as TGTGCCAGCAGCTCACTCGCAGGGGAGCAGTTCTTC. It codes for CASSSLAGEQFF.